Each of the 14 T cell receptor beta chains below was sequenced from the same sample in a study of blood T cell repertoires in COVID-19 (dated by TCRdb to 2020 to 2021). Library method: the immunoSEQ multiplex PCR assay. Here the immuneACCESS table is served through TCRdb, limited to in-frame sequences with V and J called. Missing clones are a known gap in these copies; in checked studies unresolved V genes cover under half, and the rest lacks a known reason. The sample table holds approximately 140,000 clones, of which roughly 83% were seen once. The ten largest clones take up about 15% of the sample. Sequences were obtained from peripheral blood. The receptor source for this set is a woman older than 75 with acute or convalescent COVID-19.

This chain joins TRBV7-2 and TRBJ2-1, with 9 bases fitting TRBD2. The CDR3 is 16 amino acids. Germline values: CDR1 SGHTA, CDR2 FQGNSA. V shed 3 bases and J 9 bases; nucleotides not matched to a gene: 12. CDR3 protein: CASSFSGGGAVSEQFF. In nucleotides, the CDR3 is TGTGCCAGCAGCTTTTCTGGCGGGGGGGCAGTCAGTGAGCAGTTCTTC.

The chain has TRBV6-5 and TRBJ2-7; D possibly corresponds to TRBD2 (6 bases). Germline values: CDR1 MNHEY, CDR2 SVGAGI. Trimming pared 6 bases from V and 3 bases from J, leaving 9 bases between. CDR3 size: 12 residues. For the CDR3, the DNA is TGTGCCAGCAGGGGGACTGGCTACGAGCAGTACTTC. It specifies CASRGTGYEQYF.

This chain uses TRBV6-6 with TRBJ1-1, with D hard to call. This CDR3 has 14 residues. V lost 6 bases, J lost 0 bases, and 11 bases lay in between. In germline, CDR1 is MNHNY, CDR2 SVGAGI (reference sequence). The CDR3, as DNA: TGTGCCAGCAGACAGCAGGCAGTGAACACTGAAGCTTTCTTT. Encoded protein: CASRQQAVNTEAFF.

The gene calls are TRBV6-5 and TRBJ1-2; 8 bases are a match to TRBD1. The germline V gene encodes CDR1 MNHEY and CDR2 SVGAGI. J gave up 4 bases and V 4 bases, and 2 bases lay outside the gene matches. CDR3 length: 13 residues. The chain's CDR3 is CASSLTGAYGYTF. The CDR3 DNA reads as TGTGCCAGCAGTTTGACAGGGGCCTATGGCTACACCTTC.

CDR3 sequence (DNA): TGTGCCAGCAGCCCTAGCGGGGGATATTACAATGAGCAGTTCTTC. This sequence encodes CASSPSGGYYNEQFF. This rearrangement joins TRBV6-2 or TRBV6-3 to TRBJ2-1, with TRBD2 identical over 10 bases. V shed 6 bases and J 4 bases; nucleotides not matched to a gene: 6. In germline, CDR1 is MNHEY, CDR2 SVGEGT. This CDR3 is built from 15 residues.

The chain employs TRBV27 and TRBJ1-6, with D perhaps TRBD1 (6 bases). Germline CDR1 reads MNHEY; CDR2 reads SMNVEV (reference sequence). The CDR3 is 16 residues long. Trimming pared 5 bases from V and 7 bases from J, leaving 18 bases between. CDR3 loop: CASSPPRGARNSPLHF. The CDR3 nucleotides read TGTGCCAGCAGTCCGCCCCGGGGGGCTCGGAATTCACCCCTCCACTTT.

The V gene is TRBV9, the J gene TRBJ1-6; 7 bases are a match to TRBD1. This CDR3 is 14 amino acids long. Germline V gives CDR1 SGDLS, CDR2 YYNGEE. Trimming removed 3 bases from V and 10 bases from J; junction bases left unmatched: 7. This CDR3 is CASSGNRGGSPLHF. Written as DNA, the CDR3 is TGTGCCAGCAGCGGAAACAGGGGCGGCTCACCCCTCCACTTT. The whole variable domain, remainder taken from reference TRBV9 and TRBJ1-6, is DSGVTQTPKHLITATGQRVTLRCSPRSGDLSVYWYQQSLDQGLQFLIQYYNGEERAKGNILERFSAQQFPDLHSELNLSSLELGDSALYFCASSGNRGGSPLHFGNGTRLTVT.

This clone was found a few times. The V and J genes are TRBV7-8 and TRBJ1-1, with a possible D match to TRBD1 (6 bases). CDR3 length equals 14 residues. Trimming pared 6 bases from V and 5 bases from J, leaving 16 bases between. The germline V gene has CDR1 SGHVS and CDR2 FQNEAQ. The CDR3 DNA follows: TGTGCCAGCAGTTATCGGACAGATCGGACTGAAGCTTTCTTT. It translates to CASSYRTDRTEAFF. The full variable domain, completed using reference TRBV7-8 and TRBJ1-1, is GAGVSQSPRYKVAKRGQDVALRCDPISGHVSLFWYQQALGQGPEFLTYFQNEAQLDKSGLPSDRFFAERPEGSVSTLKIQRTQQEDSAVYLCASSYRTDRTEAFFGQGTRLTVV.

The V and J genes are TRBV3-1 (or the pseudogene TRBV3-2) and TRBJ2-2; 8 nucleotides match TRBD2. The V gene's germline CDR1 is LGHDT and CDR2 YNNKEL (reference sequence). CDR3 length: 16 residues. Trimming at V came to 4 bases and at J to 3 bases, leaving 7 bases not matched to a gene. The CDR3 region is CASSPPGLADTGELFF. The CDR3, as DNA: TGTGCCAGCAGCCCTCCCGGACTAGCTGACACCGGGGAGCTGTTTTTT.

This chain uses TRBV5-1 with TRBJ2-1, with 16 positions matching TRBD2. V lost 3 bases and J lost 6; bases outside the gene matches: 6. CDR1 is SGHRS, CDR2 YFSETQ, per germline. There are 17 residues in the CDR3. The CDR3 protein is CASSSGTSGRAGNEQFF. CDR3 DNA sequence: TGCGCCAGCAGCTCGGGGACTAGCGGGAGGGCCGGCAATGAGCAGTTCTTC.

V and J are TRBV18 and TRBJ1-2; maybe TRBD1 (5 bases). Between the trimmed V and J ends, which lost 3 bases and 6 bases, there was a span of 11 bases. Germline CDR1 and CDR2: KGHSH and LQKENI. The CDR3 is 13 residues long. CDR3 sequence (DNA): TGTGCCAGCTCACCCCCGTGGGGGGATGGCTACACCTTC. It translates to CASSPPWGDGYTF.

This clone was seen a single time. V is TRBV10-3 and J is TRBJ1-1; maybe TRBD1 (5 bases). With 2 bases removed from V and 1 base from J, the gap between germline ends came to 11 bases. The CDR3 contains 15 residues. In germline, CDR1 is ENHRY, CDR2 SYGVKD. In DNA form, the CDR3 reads TGTGCCATCAGTGAGGGTCCCAGGGAGAACACTGAAGCTTTCTTT. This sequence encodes CAISEGPRENTEAFF.

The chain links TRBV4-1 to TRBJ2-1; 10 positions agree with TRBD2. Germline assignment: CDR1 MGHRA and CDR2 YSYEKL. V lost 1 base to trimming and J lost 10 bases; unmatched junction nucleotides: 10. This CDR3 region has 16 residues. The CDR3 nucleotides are TGCGCCAGCAGCCAAGTTCACGGGACTAGCGAGCTCGAGCAGTTCTTC. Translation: CASSQVHGTSELEQFF.

This CDR3 is CASSPSEGNYGYTF. As DNA, the CDR3 is TGTGCCAGCAGCCCCTCGGAGGGAAACTATGGCTACACCTTC. The genes are TRBV2 and TRBJ1-2; no reliable D call. V dropped 6 bases and J dropped 2 bases, with 13 bases sitting between them. The CDR3 is 14 residues long. Germline-derived CDR1 and CDR2 are SNHLY and FYNNEI. Drawing the rest from reference TRBV2 and TRBJ1-2, the complete variable domain is EPEVTQTPSHQVTQMGQEVILRCVPISNHLYFYWYRQILGQKVEFLVSFYNNEISEKSEIFDDQFSVERPDGSNFTLKIRSTKLEDSAMYFCASSPSEGNYGYTFGSGTRLTVV.